These T cell receptor beta chains were read from a single sample in a study of PD-L1 blockade in urothelial cancer. Some clones are missing from TCRdb's copy, which holds only in-frame ones; the method was immunoSEQ multiplex PCR. This sample yields 45,000 or so clones, of which approximately 88% are seen a single time; less than 4% belongs to the top ten. The sample in question was PBMCs, obtained around atezolizumab (anti-PD-L1) treatment. The receptors originated from an elderly man with urothelial cancer. Both conserved end residues are trimmed from each CDR3. Each record gives: J gene, V gene, D gene, CDR3 protein. The D gene is left open where the match is weak.

>TRBJ2-3|TRBV14|.
ASSQGLKQY
>TRBJ1-2|TRBV10-2|TRBD1
ASSAGTVTNIGYT
>TRBJ2-1|TRBV5-6|TRBD1
ASRPDRGGYNEQF
>TRBJ2-1|TRBV5-6|.
ASSLTRYSVGSYNEQF
>TRBJ1-2|TRBV2|TRBD1
ASGYRGLNYGYT
>TRBJ2-5|TRBV25-1|.
ASRESARGETQY
>TRBJ2-7|TRBV6-1|TRBD2
ASTFSRAGEGEQY
>TRBJ2-3|TRBV27|.
ASRVRRDTQY
>TRBJ2-1|TRBV7-2|.
ASSFFGSTYNEQF
>TRBJ1-1|TRBV18|.
ASSPPRVGTEAF
>TRBJ1-1|TRBV6-4|TRBD1
ASSAKEGQGAPEAF
>TRBJ2-1|TRBV30|TRBD2
AWSVRGRDYNEQF
>TRBJ2-1|TRBV28|.
ASTESGTLRGQF
>TRBJ1-2|TRBV27|TRBD1
ASSRTGQGGYGYT
>TRBJ2-1|TRBV7-2|TRBD2
ASSLKILAGGNEQF
>TRBJ1-1|TRBV9|.
ASSVRGGTTEAF
>TRBJ2-2|TRBV18|.
ASSSVLADTGELF